This section outlines one TCR beta chain sequence together with its context. Its antigen is unknown. The entry originates in a study of beta chain features in type 1 diabetes. Per the germline V gene, CDR1 is SEHNR and CDR2 is FQNEAQ (reference sequence). Between the trimmed V and J ends, which lost 4 bases and 5 bases, there was a span of 14 bases. This CDR3 spans 14 amino acids. Findings of the study overall: Cells with high TCR expression could be over-represented by cDNA sequencing.

All of the isolated RNA was reverse transcribed, so expressed TCRB transcripts were sequenced. The repertoire was sequenced with immunoSEQ multiplex PCR; TCRdb's copy has only in-frame clones and lacks some. The table shows 400,000 to 600,000 clones, with about 29% occurring only once. Sequenced sample: naive CD4+ T cells from blood. The V and J genes are TRBV7-9 and TRBJ2-5; tentatively, D is TRBD1 (6 bases). The clonotype comes from a young man in good health. The CDR3 protein is CASSSRGQTETQYF. CDR3 DNA sequence: TGTGCCAGCAGCTCAAGGGGACAAACGGAGACCCAGTACTTC.